This section outlines one T cell receptor (beta chain) sequence together with its context. The CDR3 totals 14 residues. V dropped 2 bases and J dropped 3 bases, with 11 bases sitting between them. This sample stems from a study of response to subunit inactivated influenza vaccine. TCRdb called the RT-PCR reads again in MiXCR, with one record for every CDR3 protein. The table shows about 700,000 distinct CDR3 sequences, with 11% to 15% occurring only once. Sequenced here: PBMCs from blood, sampled 14 to 15 days before vaccination. The TCR comes from a man in his fifties who received an inactivated influenza vaccine. The chain recombines TRBV12-3 or TRBV12-4 with TRBJ2-7; D is perhaps TRBD2 (6 bases). In DNA, the CDR3 is TGTGCCAGCAGTTTACGGTTTAGCGGCTACGAGCAGTACTTC. Translating gives CASSLRFSGYEQYF.